Following are 15 T cell receptor beta chains from one sample sequenced in a study of CD8+ T cells in alopecia areata. Once RNA had been extracted, it was reverse transcribed into cDNA to act as the sequencing template. The table came from immunoSEQ multiplex PCR; TCRdb's copy has only in-frame clones and leaves some out. The repertoire consists of around 200,000 clones, with 64% occurring once and the leading ten covering around 4.2%. Treatment of the sample: oral pan-JAK inhibitor, 5-10 mg twice daily. The starting material was CD4+ T cells sorted from blood, obtained at week 4, from a patient treated with tofacitinib. These receptors all stem from a human donor with alopecia areata.

V usage is TRBV6-5 and J usage is TRBJ2-7; D unresolved. V shed 6 bases and J shed 1 base, with 10 bases lying between them. Germline CDR1 and CDR2: MNHEY and SVGAGI. This CDR3 has 13 amino acids. CDR3: CASRDSGSYEQYF. CDR3 sequence (DNA): TGTGCCAGCAGAGATAGTGGGTCCTACGAGCAGTACTTC.

This clone was seen only a few times. V is TRBV27 and J is TRBJ1-5; maybe TRBD1 (6 bases). Between the trimmed V and J ends, which lost 2 bases and 3 bases, there was a span of 8 bases. This CDR3 is 14 amino acids long. CDR1 MNHEY and CDR2 SMNVEV come from the germline V gene (reference sequence). CDR3 sequence reads: CASSLQGYNQPQHF. In DNA, the CDR3 is TGTGCCAGCAGTTTACAGGGGTACAATCAGCCCCAGCATTTT.

The chain has TRBV7-6 and TRBJ2-5; the D is unclear. Trimming cost V 4 bases and J 6 bases, with 12 bases left between them. The length of the CDR3 is 13 residues. In germline, CDR1 is SGHVS, CDR2 FNYEAQ. The CDR3, as DNA: TGTGCCAGCAGCTCTAGACTGGGCCAGACCCAGTACTTC. Its translation: CASSSRLGQTQYF.

The rearrangement uses TRBV7-9 and TRBJ1-3; D is undetermined. The CDR3 runs 14 residues. V lost 4 bases and J lost 0, with 7 bases in between. Germline CDR1 reads SEHNR; CDR2 reads FQNEAQ (reference sequence). CDR3 nucleotides: TGTGCCAGCAGCTCCTCCATCTCTGGAAACACCATATATTTT. Its translation is CASSSSISGNTIYF.

The chain combines TRBV18 with TRBJ1-6; no reliable D call. Trimming took 6 bases from V and 8 from J, leaving 11 bases between them. This CDR3 has 13 residues. Germline values: CDR1 KGHSH, CDR2 LQKENI. This CDR3 reads CASSRSQDSPLHF. Here the CDR3 DNA reads TGTGCCAGCTCCCGGAGCCAGGATTCACCCCTCCACTTT.

This clone was recorded a few times. Here the CDR3 DNA reads TGTGCCAGCTCACGGACTAGCGGGGGGGCCAACGAGCAGTACTTC. Amino acids: CASSRTSGGANEQYF. This chain links TRBV18 with TRBJ2-7; 15 positions agree with TRBD2. This CDR3 is built from 15 residues. J lost 5 bases, V lost 4 bases, and 3 bases had no gene match. Per germline, CDR1 KGHSH and CDR2 LQKENI.

Points on this clone: The same CDR3 is also encoded by other DNA sequences in this sample. This chain uses TRBV30 with TRBJ2-5; possible D gene TRBD1, 6 bases. This CDR3 comprises 13 residues. V gave up 2 bases and J gave up 0 bases, with 7 bases separating them. Germline V gene data show CDR1 as GTSNPN and CDR2 as SVGIG (reference sequence). CDR3 protein: CAWSTGNQETQYF. DNA of the CDR3: TGTGCCTGGAGTACAGGGAACCAAGAGACCCAGTACTTC.

The chain is built from TRBV29-1 and TRBJ2-7; 10 bases match TRBD1. The CDR3 is made up of 15 amino acids. Germline CDR1 and CDR2: SQVTM and ANQGSEA. Losses at the gene ends were 4 bases for V and 5 bases for J; bases not matched to a gene: 11. The CDR3 loop reads CSVVETGGPWNEQYF. The DNA for the CDR3 is TGCAGCGTTGTTGAGACAGGGGGCCCTTGGAACGAGCAGTACTTC.

This clone was seen only once. V gene TRBV4-3 combines with J gene TRBJ2-5; D possibly matches TRBD1 or TRBD2 (5 bases each). From germline, CDR1 is LGHNA and CDR2 YSLEER. V was trimmed by 2 bases and J by 5 bases, leaving 15 bases between them. The CDR3 contains 15 residues. CDR3 DNA sequence: TGCGCCAGCAGCCAATACGTGGGGGACCTGGAGACCCAGTACTTC. It encodes CASSQYVGDLETQYF.

This clone was detected only a few times. J is TRBJ1-3 and V is TRBV7-9; D not resolved. Between the trimmed V and J ends, which lost 7 bases and 0 bases, there was a span of 16 bases. Germline V gene data show CDR1 as SEHNR and CDR2 as FQNEAQ (reference sequence). CDR3 length: 16 residues. In DNA form, the CDR3 reads TGTGCCAGCACCGGAATTGACACCCTCTCTGGAAACACCATATATTTT. Amino acids: CASTGIDTLSGNTIYF.

The chain employs TRBV27 and TRBJ2-5, with 9 bases aligning to TRBD2. Germline V lookup: CDR1 MNHEY, CDR2 SMNVEV (reference sequence). V shed 6 bases, J shed 5 bases, and the junction held 13 bases outside the gene matches. This CDR3 has 16 residues. The CDR3 region has the DNA TGTGCCAGCAGAGCCCCTCTGGGCGGGGGGGCCGAGACCCAGTACTTC. Its translation: CASRAPLGGGAETQYF.

The V and J genes are TRBV29-1 and TRBJ2-1; TRBD2 aligns across 8 bases. Germline loops: CDR1 SQVTM, CDR2 ANQGSEA. The CDR3 loop spans 13 amino acids. The ends lost 7 bases at V and 4 bases at J; junction bases unmatched: 6. CDR3 DNA: TGCAGCGGGAGCGGGGGATATTACAATGAGCAGTTCTTC. This encodes CSGSGGYYNEQFF.

The chain uses TRBV9 and TRBJ2-2, with TRBD1 matching 7 bases. Germline loops: CDR1 SGDLS, CDR2 YYNGEE. The CDR3 is 16 amino acids. V dropped 3 bases and J dropped 4; count of bases not matched to a gene: 9. CDR3 coding DNA: TGTGCCAGCAGCGCGCCGGGGACAGAGGGCACCGGGGAGCTGTTTTTT. Protein sequence: CASSAPGTEGTGELFF.

This clone showed up just a few times. The V call is TRBV29-1, the J call TRBJ2-1, with D unresolved. Germline CDR1 SQVTM, CDR2 ANQGSEA. This CDR3 is built from 11 residues. Trimming pared 2 bases from V and 16 bases from J, leaving 15 bases between. The CDR3 is CSVELFQAAFF. CDR3 DNA: TGCAGCGTTGAATTGTTCCAGGCAGCCTTCTTC.

V and J are TRBV5-1 and TRBJ1-5; D is perhaps TRBD1 (5 bases). This CDR3 comprises 14 residues. V gave up 1 base and J gave up 2 bases, with 7 bases separating them. Germline-derived CDR1 and CDR2 are SGHRS and YFSETQ. The CDR3 bases are TGCGCCAGCAGCTTGTCGGGGGGCAATCAGCCCCAGCATTTT. It yields the protein CASSLSGGNQPQHF.